What follows are 6 T cell receptor beta chains derived from one specimen sequenced in a study of spatial heterogeneity in lung cancer. Time point reported: sample taken at primary tumor resection. MiXCR, applied by TCRdb to the 5' RACE reads, yields one record per CDR3 protein. Among tens of thousands of distinct CDR3 sequences, approximately 12% were seen once, and the ten largest hold over 40%. The sample was PBMCs, taken at surgery. The receptors come from a male donor with early-stage non-small cell lung cancer.

This clonotype has a handful of counts. The chain links TRBV20-1 to TRBJ2-7, with 9 bases that match TRBD1. V lost 3 bases to trimming and J lost 6 bases; unmatched junction nucleotides: 6. The CDR3 is 13 amino acids. Germline V gene sequence: CDR1 DFQATT, CDR2 SNEGSKA (reference sequence). This chain's CDR3 is CSASLGQGTEQYF. CDR3 sequence (DNA): TGCAGTGCTAGTTTGGGACAGGGTACCGAGCAGTACTTC.

This clonotype was counted once. The CDR3 reads CASSPSGGGDTQYF. In nucleotides, the CDR3 is TGTGCCAGCAGCCCTAGCGGGGGTGGTGATACGCAGTATTTT. This chain uses TRBV7-9 with TRBJ2-3; 10 bases are a match to TRBD2. In germline, CDR1 is SEHNR, CDR2 FQNEAQ (reference sequence). Trimming cost V 5 bases and J 6 bases; bases outside gene matches: 5. CDR3 length equals 14 residues.

This chain uses TRBV20-1 with TRBJ2-2, with 12 bases aligning to TRBD1. The germline V gene encodes CDR1 DFQATT and CDR2 SNEGSKA (reference sequence). The CDR3 consists of 15 residues. The J segment lost 7 bases and the V segment lost 6 bases, leaving 9 bases of the junction unmatched. The CDR3 protein is CSAPTGQGADGELFF. CDR3 bases: TGCAGTGCGCCGACGGGACAGGGGGCCGACGGGGAGCTGTTTTTT.

The gene calls are TRBV28 and TRBJ2-2, with D perhaps matching TRBD2 (7 bases). The CDR3 length is 17 residues. Trimming stripped 5 bases from V and 0 bases from J, with 16 bases between. The germline V gene encodes CDR1 MDHEN and CDR2 SYDVKM. In nucleotides, the CDR3 is TGTGCCAGCAGTCCCACCCGGGGGGCCGCGAACACCGGGGAGCTGTTTTTT. Translated: CASSPTRGAANTGELFF.

This clonotype was seen a few times. CDR3 region: CASRLTSPDTQYF. The CDR3 nucleotides are TGTGCCAGCAGGTTGACTAGTCCAGATACGCAGTATTTT. The rearrangement uses TRBV28 and TRBJ2-3; D might be TRBD2 (6 bases). The V end lost 6 bases, the J end lost 4 bases, and 11 bases lay between the germline ends. Germline V gene data show CDR1 as MDHEN and CDR2 as SYDVKM. There are 13 residues in the CDR3.

This clonotype was found a few times. CDR3 residues: CATLGGLRVGAKNIQYF. The CDR3 DNA is TGTGCTACCCTGGGGGGACTAAGGGTTGGGGCCAAAAACATTCAGTACTTC. The chain is built from TRBV28 and TRBJ2-4, with 7 bases that match TRBD2. The germline V gene encodes CDR1 MDHEN and CDR2 SYDVKM. The CDR3 runs 17 residues.